This paragraph covers one T cell receptor (beta chain) sequence. Its antigen is undetermined. The data belong to a study of cytomegalovirus exposure and HLA in healthy donors. Study conclusions and caveats: Serostatus for CMV was the only available immune exposure information.

With 60 Vbeta and 13 Jbeta primers, the PCR was carried out. The protocol was immunoSEQ multiplex PCR, while the TCRdb copy is restricted to in-frame clones and leaves out a portion. Among over 110,000 clones, about 80% were seen once, and the ten largest hold approximately 5.6%. CDR3 length: 16 residues. V lost 0 bases to trimming and J lost 4 bases, with 13 bases between them. Germline-derived CDR1 and CDR2 are MNHNS and SASEGT. The rearrangement joins TRBV6-1 to TRBJ2-1, with no clear D. The receptor was derived from a woman in her thirties or forties in good health and CMV-seropositive. The source material was PBMCs. The CDR3 is CASSEASSHLYNEQFF. Written as DNA, the CDR3 is TGTGCCAGCAGTGAAGCCAGTAGCCACCTTTACAATGAGCAGTTCTTC.